This T cell receptor beta chain came from a study of OX40 agonist ivuxolimab in advanced cancers. The assay was immunoSEQ multiplex PCR, and TCRdb's table has in-frame clones only and misses some. This table holds 95,000 or so clones, roughly 84% found once. This clone was counted a few times. Its matching antigen is unknown. Germline-derived CDR1 and CDR2 are MDHEN and SYDVKM. This CDR3 contains 15 residues. Trimming shortened V by 7 bases and J by 7 bases, and 20 bases separated the two germline ends. General study findings and limits: At 0.1 to 3.0 mg/kg and by week 6, clonal expansion occurred in CD4+ and CD8+ blood T cells. Averaged across samples, CD8+ T cells carried more expanded clones than CD4+ did.

The clonotype originates from an adult with an advanced solid tumor such as melanoma, head and neck, liver or kidney cancer. The source was CD4+ or CD8+ T cells sorted from blood, collected in a trial of the OX40 agonist ivuxolimab. The chain carries TRBV28 and TRBJ1-5; D is unresolved. The CDR3 DNA reads TGTGCCAGCAATCCGGTGGGCGTTTTAGAACAGCCCCAGCATTTT. It encodes CASNPVGVLEQPQHF.